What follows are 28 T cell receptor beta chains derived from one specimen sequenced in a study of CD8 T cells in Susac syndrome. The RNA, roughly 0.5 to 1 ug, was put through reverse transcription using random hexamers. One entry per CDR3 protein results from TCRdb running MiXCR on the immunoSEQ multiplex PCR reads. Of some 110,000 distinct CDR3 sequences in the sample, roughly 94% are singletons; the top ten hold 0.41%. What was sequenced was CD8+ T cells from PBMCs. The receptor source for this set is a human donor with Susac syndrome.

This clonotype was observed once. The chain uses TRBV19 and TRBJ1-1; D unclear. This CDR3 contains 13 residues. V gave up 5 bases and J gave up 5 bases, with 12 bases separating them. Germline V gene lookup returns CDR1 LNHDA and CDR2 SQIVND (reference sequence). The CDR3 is CASSSERRTEAFF. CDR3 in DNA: TGTGCCAGTAGTTCAGAGAGAAGGACTGAAGCTTTCTTT.

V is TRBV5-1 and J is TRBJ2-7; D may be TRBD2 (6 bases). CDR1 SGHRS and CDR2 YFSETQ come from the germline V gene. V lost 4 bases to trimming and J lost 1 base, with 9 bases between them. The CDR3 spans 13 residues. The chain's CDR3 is CASSGGSSYEQYF. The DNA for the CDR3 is TGCGCCAGCAGCGGGGGGTCTTCCTACGAGCAGTACTTC. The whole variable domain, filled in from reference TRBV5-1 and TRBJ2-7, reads KAGVTQTPRYLIKTRGQQVTLSCSPISGHRSVSWYQQTPGQGLQFLFEYFSETQRNKGNFPGRFSGRQFSNSRSEMNVSTLELGDSALYLCASSGGSSYEQYFGPGTRLTVT.

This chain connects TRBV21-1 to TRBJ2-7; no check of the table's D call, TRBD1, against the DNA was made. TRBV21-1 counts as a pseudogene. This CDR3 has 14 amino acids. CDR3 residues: CASSKPFGAYEQYF. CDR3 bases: TGTGCCAGCAGCAAGCCATTTGGGGCTTACGAGCAGTACTTC.

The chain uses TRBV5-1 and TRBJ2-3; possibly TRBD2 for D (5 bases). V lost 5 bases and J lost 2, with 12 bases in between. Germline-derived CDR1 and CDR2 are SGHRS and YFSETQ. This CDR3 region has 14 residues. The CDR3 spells CASSPEGDTDTQYF. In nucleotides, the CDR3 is TGCGCCAGCAGTCCAGAGGGAGACACAGATACGCAGTATTTT. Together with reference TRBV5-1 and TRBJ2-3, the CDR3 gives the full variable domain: KAGVTQTPRYLIKTRGQQVTLSCSPISGHRSVSWYQQTPGQGLQFLFEYFSETQRNKGNFPGRFSGRQFSNSRSEMNVSTLELGDSALYLCASSPEGDTDTQYFGPGTRLTVL.

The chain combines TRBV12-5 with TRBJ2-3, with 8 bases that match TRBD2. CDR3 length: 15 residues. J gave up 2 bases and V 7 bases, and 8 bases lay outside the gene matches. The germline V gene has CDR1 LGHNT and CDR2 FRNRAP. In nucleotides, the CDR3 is TGTGCTAGTGCCGCGCCGGGGGGGGACACAGATACGCAGTATTTT. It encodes CASAAPGGDTDTQYF.

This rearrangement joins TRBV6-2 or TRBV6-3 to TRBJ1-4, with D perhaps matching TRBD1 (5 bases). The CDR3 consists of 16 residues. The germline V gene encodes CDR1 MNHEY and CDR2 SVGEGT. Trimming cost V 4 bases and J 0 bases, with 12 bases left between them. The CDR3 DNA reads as TGTGCCAGCAGTTTCTACAGGAATCCAACTAATGAAAAACTGTTTTTT. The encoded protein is CASSFYRNPTNEKLFF.

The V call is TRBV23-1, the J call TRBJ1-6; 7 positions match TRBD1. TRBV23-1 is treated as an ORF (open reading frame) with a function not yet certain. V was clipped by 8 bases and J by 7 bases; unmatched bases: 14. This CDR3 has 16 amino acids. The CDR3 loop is CASPNKLDRDNSPLHF. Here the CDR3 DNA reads TGCGCCAGCCCTAATAAGCTTGACAGGGACAATTCACCCCTCCACTTT.

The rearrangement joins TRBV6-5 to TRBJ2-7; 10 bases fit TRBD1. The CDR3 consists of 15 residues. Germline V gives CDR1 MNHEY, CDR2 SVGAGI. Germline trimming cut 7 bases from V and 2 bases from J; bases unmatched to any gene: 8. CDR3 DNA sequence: TGTGCCAGCAAATTCCGGGACAGGGGCACCTACGAGCAGTACTTC. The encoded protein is CASKFRDRGTYEQYF.

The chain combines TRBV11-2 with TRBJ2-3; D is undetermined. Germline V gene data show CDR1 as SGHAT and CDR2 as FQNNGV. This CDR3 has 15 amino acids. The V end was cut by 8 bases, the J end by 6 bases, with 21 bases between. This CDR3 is CASCSQGTSADTQYF. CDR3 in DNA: TGTGCCAGCTGCTCCCAAGGCACTTCAGCGGATACGCAGTATTTT.

The CDR3 is CASAERVDTGELFF. The CDR3, as DNA: TGTGCCAGCGCCGAAAGGGTGGACACCGGGGAGCTGTTTTTT. The chain has TRBV14 and TRBJ2-2; D unclear. The CDR3 has 14 residues. Per the germline V gene, CDR1 is SGHDN and CDR2 is FVKESK. The V end lost 8 bases, the J end lost 3 bases, and 13 bases lay between the germline ends.

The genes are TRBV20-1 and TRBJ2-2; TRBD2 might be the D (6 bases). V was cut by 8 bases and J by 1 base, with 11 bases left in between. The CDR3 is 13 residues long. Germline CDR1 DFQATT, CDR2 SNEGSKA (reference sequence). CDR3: CSSQAGNTGELFF. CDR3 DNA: TGCAGTTCCCAAGCGGGGAACACCGGGGAGCTGTTTTTT.

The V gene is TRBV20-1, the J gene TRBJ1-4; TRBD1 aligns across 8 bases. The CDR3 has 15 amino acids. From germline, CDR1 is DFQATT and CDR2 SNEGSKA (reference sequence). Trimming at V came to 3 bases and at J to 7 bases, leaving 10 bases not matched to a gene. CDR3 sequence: CSASGYWTGSEKLFF. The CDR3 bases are TGCAGTGCTAGTGGGTATTGGACAGGGAGTGAAAAACTGTTTTTT.

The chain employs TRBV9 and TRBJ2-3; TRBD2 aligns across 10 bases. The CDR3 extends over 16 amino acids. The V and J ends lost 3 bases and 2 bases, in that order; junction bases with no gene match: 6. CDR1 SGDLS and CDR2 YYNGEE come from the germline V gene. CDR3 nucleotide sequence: TGTGCCAGCAGCGCCGGAGCGGGGGGGCCCACAGATACGCAGTATTTT. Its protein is CASSAGAGGPTDTQYF.

CDR3 amino acids: CASSEGPGSSYEQYF. CDR3 nucleotides: TGTGCCAGCAGCGAAGGTCCGGGGAGCTCCTACGAGCAGTACTTC. V is TRBV16 and J is TRBJ2-7; a weak D match, TRBD2 (5 bases). Per germline, CDR1 KGHSY and CDR2 FQNENV. The length of the CDR3 is 15 residues. V dropped 5 bases and J dropped 0 bases, with 14 bases sitting between them.

The CDR3 nucleotides are TGCGCCAGCAGTGAGGGACAGGGTGGCTACACCTTC. Its translation: CASSEGQGGYTF. The chain carries TRBV10-2 and TRBJ1-2; the match to TRBD1 covers 8 bases. Germline V gene sequence: CDR1 WSHSY, CDR2 SAAADI. J gave up 7 bases and V 2 bases, and 0 bases lay outside the gene matches. The CDR3 consists of 12 residues.

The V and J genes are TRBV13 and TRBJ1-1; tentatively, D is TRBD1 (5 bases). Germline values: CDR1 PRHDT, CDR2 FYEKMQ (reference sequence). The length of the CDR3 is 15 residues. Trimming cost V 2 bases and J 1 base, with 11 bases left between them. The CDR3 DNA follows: TGTGCCAGCAGCTTAAGGGTGAGGGGGAACACTGAAGCTTTCTTT. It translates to CASSLRVRGNTEAFF. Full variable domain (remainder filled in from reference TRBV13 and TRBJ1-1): AAGVIQSPRHLIKEKRETATLKCYPIPRHDTVYWYQQGPGQDPQFLISFYEKMQSDKGSIPDRFSAQQFSDYHSELNMSSLELGDSALYFCASSLRVRGNTEAFFGQGTRLTVV.

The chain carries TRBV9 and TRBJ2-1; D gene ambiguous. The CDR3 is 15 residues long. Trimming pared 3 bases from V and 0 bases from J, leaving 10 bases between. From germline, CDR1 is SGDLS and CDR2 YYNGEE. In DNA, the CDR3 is TGTGCCAGCAGCGAGCGACGAAGCTCCTACAATGAGCAGTTCTTC. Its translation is CASSERRSSYNEQFF.

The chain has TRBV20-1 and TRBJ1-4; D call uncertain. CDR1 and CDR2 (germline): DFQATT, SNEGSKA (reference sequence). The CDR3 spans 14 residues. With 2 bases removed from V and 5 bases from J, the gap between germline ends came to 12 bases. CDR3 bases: TGCAGTGCTAGAACTCGCATTAACAATGAAAAACTGTTTTTT. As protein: CSARTRINNEKLFF.

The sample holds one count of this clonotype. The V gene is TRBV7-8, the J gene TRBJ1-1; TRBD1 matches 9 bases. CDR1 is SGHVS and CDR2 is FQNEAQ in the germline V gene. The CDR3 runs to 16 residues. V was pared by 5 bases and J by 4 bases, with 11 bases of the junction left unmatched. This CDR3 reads CASSPDRGRLGTEAFF. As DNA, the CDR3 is TGTGCCAGCAGCCCGGACAGGGGACGGTTGGGCACTGAAGCTTTCTTT.

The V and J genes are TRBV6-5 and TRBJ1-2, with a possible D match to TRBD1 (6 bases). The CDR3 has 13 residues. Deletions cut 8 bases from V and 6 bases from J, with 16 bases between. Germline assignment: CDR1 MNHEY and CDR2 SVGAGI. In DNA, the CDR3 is TGTGCCAGCGTTAGAAAAGGGGGAGATGGCTACACCTTC. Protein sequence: CASVRKGGDGYTF.

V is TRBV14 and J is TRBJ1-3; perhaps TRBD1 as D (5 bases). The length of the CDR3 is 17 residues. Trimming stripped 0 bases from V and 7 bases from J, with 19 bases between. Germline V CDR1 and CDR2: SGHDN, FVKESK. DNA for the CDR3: TGTGCCAGCAGCCAAGATGTTTGGCCTCAGGGCGGGAACACCATATATTTT. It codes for CASSQDVWPQGGNTIYF. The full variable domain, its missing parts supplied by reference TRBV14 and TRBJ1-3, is EAGVTQFPSHSVIEKGQTVTLRCDPISGHDNLYWYRRVMGKEIKFLLHFVKESKQDESGMPNNRFLAERTGGTYSTLKVQPAELEDSGVYFCASSQDVWPQGGNTIYFGEGSWLTVV.

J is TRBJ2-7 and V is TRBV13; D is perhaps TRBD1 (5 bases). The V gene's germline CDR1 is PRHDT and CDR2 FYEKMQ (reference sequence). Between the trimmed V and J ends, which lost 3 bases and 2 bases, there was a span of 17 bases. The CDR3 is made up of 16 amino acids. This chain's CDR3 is CASSLGLGRETYEQYF. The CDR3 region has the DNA TGTGCCAGCAGCTTGGGGCTCGGCAGGGAAACCTACGAGCAGTACTTC.

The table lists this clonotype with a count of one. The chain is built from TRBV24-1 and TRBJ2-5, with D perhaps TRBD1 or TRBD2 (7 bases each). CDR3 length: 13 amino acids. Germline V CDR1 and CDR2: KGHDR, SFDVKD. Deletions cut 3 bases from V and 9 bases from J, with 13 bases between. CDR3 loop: CATSDVTGRAQYF. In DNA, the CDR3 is TGTGCCACCAGTGATGTGACAGGGAGGGCCCAGTACTTC.

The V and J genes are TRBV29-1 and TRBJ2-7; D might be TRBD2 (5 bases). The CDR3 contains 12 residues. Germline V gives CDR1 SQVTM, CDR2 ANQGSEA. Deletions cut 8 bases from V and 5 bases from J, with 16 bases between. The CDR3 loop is CSSHGEFHEQYF. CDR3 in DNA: TGCAGCAGTCACGGGGAGTTTCACGAGCAGTACTTC.

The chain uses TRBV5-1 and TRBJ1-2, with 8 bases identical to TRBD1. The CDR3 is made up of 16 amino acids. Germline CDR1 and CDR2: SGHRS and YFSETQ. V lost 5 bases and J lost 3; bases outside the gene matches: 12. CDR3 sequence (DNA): TGCGCCAGCAGGCCCTTGGCCAGGGGGCTGGACTATGGCTACACCTTC. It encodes CASRPLARGLDYGYTF. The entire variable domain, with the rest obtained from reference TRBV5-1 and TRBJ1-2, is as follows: KAGVTQTPRYLIKTRGQQVTLSCSPISGHRSVSWYQQTPGQGLQFLFEYFSETQRNKGNFPGRFSGRQFSNSRSEMNVSTLELGDSALYLCASRPLARGLDYGYTFGSGTRLTVV.

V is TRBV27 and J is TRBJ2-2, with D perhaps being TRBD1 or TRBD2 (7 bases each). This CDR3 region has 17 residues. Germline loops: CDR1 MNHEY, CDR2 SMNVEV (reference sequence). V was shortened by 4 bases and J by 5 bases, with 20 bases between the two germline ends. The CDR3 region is CASSSGGGPSSTGELFF. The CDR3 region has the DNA TGTGCCAGCAGTTCAGGGGGAGGGCCCTCGAGTACCGGGGAGCTGTTTTTT.

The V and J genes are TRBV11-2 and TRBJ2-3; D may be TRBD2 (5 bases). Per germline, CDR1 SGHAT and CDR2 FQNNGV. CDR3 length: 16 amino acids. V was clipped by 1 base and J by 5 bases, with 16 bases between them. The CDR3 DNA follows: TGTGCCAGCAGCTTAGTCCAGTTGACTACTCAAGATACGCAGTATTTT. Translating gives CASSLVQLTTQDTQYF.

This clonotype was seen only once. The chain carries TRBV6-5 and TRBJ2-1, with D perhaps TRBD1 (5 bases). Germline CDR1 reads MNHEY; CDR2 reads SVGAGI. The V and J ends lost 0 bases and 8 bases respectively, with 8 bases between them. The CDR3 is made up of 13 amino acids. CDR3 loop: CASSYSAGYEQFF. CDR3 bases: TGTGCCAGCAGTTACTCAGCAGGGTATGAGCAGTTCTTC.